The present entry profiles one T cell receptor (beta chain) with its context. This sample was taken from a study of blood T cell repertoires in COVID-19. Overall study: Samples representing acute and convalescent COVID-19 were sourced from the United States, Italy and Spain. From T cells, B-cell-depleted T cells, or PBMCs came the material, which was cDNA or gDNA.

The V end lost 6 bases, the J end lost 2 bases, and 19 bases lay between the germline ends. The germline gives CDR1 SQVTM, CDR2 ANQGSEA. The CDR3 sequence is 15 residues long. Authors' analysis steps: Quantification of nucleated cells was approximated via reference gene primer amplification. Profiling relied on immunoSEQ multiplex PCR, and the TCRdb table lists in-frame clones only, not all of them. The DNA gave D and trimming, while V, J and clone size come from that table. The sample lists some 140,000 clones, more than 80% occurring once. This TCR came from a man aged 50 to 60 with acute or convalescent COVID-19. Sequenced input: peripheral blood. The chain uses TRBV29-1 and TRBJ1-1; D is perhaps TRBD1 (6 bases). The CDR3 DNA is TGCAGCGTAGCCATAAGTCCGGGACAAAACACTGAAGCTTTCTTT. Protein product: CSVAISPGQNTEAFF.